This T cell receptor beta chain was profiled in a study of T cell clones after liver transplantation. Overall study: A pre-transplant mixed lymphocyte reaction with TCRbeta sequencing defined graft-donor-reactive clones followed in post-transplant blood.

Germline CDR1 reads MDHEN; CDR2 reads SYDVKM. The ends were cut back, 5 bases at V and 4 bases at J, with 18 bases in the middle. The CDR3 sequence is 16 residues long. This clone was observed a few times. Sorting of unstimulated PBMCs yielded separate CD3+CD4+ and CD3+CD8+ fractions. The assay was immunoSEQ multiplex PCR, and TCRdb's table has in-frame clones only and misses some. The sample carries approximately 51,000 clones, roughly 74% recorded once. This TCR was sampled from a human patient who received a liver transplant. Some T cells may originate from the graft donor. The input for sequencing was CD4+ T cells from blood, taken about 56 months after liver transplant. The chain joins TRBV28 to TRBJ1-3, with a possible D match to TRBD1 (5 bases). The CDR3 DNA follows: TGTGCCAGCAGTGAGAGGGCCTTTCGGGACGGAAACACCATATATTTT. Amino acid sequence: CASSERAFRDGNTIYF.